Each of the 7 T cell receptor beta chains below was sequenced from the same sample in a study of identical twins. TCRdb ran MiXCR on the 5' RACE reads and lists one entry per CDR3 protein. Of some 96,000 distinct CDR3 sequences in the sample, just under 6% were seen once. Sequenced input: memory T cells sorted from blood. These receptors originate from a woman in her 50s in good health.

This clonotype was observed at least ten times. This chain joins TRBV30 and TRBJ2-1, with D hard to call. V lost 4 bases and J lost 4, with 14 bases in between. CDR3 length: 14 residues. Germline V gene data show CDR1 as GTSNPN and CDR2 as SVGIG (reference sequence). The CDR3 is CAWNHQTKYNEQFF. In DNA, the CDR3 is TGTGCCTGGAATCATCAAACGAAGTACAATGAGCAGTTCTTC.

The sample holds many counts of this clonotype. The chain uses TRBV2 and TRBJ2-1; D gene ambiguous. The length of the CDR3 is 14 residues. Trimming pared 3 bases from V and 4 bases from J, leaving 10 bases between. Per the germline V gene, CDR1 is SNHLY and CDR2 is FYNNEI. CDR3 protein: CASSERTPYNEQFF. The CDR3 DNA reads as TGTGCCAGCAGTGAGCGGACGCCATACAATGAGCAGTTCTTC.

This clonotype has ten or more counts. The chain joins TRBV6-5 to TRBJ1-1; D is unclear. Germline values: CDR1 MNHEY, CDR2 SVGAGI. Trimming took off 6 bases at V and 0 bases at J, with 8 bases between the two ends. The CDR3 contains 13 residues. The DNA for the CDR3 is TGTGCCAGCAGAATAAGTCTGAACACTGAAGCTTTCTTT. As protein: CASRISLNTEAFF.

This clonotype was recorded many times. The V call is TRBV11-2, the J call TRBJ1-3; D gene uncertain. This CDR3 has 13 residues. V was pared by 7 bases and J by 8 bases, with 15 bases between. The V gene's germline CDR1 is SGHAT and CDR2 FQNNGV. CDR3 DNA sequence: TGTGCCAGCAACTCCTTAGAGGGTTACACCATATATTTT. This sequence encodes CASNSLEGYTIYF.

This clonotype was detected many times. DNA of the CDR3: TGTGCCAGCAGTCTCAGAACTACCCTCAGTGAAAAACTGTTTTTT. Its protein product is CASSLRTTLSEKLFF. The chain uses TRBV2 and TRBJ1-4; D uncertain. V lost 5 bases to trimming and J lost 7 bases, with 17 bases between them. There are 15 residues in the CDR3. Per germline, CDR1 SNHLY and CDR2 FYNNEI. Complete variable domain (other parts from reference TRBV2 and TRBJ1-4): EPEVTQTPSHQVTQMGQEVILRCVPISNHLYFYWYRQILGQKVEFLVSFYNNEISEKSEIFDDQFSVERPDGSNFTLKIRSTKLEDSAMYFCASSLRTTLSEKLFFGSGTQLSVL.

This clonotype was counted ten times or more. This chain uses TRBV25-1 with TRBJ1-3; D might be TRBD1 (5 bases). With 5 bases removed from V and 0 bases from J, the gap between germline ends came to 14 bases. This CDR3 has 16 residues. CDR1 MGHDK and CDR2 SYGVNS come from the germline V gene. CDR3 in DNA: TGTGCCAGCAGTCAATGGGGGGAGAGCTCTGGAAACACCATATATTTT. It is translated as CASSQWGESSGNTIYF.

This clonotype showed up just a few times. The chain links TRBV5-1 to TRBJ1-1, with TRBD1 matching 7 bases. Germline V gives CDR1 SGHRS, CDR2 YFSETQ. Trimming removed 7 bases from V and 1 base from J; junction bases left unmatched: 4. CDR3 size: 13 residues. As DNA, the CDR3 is TGCGCCAGCCGGGCAGGGGGGAACACTGAAGCTTTCTTT. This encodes CASRAGGNTEAFF.